These 9 T cell receptor beta chains share one sample of origin, sequenced in a study of T cell repertoires in cytomegalovirus infection. MiXCR, run by TCRdb on the reads, gives a single entry per CDR3 protein. The data contain about 150,000 distinct CDR3 sequences, roughly a quarter of them singletons. The sample comprised PBMCs. These receptor sequences come from a human donor in good health (CMV status not recorded). Some clones in this sample may be carry-over from other donors' samples.

The rearrangement joins TRBV7-2 to TRBJ2-7; D unresolved. Looked up from germline, CDR1 is SGHTA and CDR2 is FQGNSA. The V and J ends lost 1 base and 0 bases respectively, with 10 bases between them. This CDR3 comprises 15 residues. The CDR3 nucleotides read TGTGCCAGCAGCTTAGTTAGCTTGGACTCCTACGAGCAGTACTTC. It is translated as CASSLVSLDSYEQYF.

There are a few counts of this clonotype. The chain joins TRBV14 to TRBJ1-6, with D possibly TRBD1 on 6 matching bases. V was clipped by 1 base and J by 10 bases, with 20 bases between them. Germline lookup yields CDR1 SGHDN and CDR2 FVKESK. The CDR3 totals 17 residues. DNA for the CDR3: TGTGCCAGCAGCCAAGGGCGGGACACGCAAACGGCATCACCCCTCCACTTT. Protein: CASSQGRDTQTASPLHF.

This clonotype was found a few times. This chain joins TRBV3-1 and TRBJ1-4; D is uncertain. The length of the CDR3 is 15 residues. V gave up 0 bases and J gave up 11 bases, with 16 bases separating them. Germline CDR1 reads LGHDT; CDR2 reads YNNKEL (reference sequence). CDR3 amino acids: CASSQEQSLLSKLFF. For the CDR3, the DNA is TGTGCCAGCAGCCAAGAGCAGTCCCTTTTGAGTAAACTGTTTTTT.

The chain uses TRBV28 and TRBJ2-4; D may be TRBD2 (7 bases). Trimming took 11 bases from V and 6 from J, leaving 20 bases between them. From germline, CDR1 is MDHEN and CDR2 SYDVKM. The CDR3 covers 14 residues. CDR3 DNA: TGTGCCGCCCGAGGGGGGGACTATCGAAACATTCAGTACTTC. Its protein product is CAARGGDYRNIQYF.

This chain connects TRBV12-3 or TRBV12-4 to TRBJ2-7, with D perhaps TRBD1 or TRBD2 (5 bases each). V lost 1 base, J lost 1 base, and 11 bases lay in between. This CDR3 is 15 amino acids long. The CDR3 sequence: CASSLGGRGSYEQYF. The CDR3 nucleotides read TGTGCCAGCAGTTTAGGGGGGAGAGGGTCCTACGAGCAGTACTTC.

Only a few counts were recorded for this clonotype. The CDR3 nucleotides read TGTGCCTGGAGTGTACGAGGGGTGGTTAACACTGAAGCTTTCTTT. Translated: CAWSVRGVVNTEAFF. The V and J genes are TRBV30 and TRBJ1-1, with a tentative D call TRBD1 (5 bases). The CDR3 loop spans 15 amino acids. Germline V gives CDR1 GTSNPN, CDR2 SVGIG (reference sequence). V lost 0 bases and J lost 2, with 13 bases in between.

This clonotype was observed many times. The J gene is TRBJ2-5, the V gene TRBV7-8; 7 bases align to TRBD2. The CDR3 extends over 15 amino acids. The J segment lost 3 bases and the V segment lost 1 base, leaving 5 bases of the junction unmatched. Germline V CDR1 and CDR2: SGHVS, FQNEAQ. This chain's CDR3 is CASSLGGTTKETQYF. The DNA of the CDR3 is TGTGCCAGCAGCTTAGGAGGGACTACTAAAGAGACCCAGTACTTC.

This clonotype was observed a few times. The V and J genes are TRBV28 and TRBJ2-1, with D perhaps TRBD1 or TRBD2 (7 bases each). V was clipped by 8 bases and J by 3 bases, with 17 bases between them. CDR3 length: 15 amino acids. CDR1 and CDR2 from the germline V gene are MDHEN and SYDVKM. DNA of the CDR3: TGTGCCAGCGGGGGGGGACAGCTGATCTACAATGAGCAGTTCTTC. It encodes CASGGGQLIYNEQFF.

This clonotype has at least ten counts. The rearrangement links TRBV28 to TRBJ2-1; maybe TRBD1 (5 bases). The CDR3 length is 14 residues. CDR1 and CDR2 (germline): MDHEN, SYDVKM. Trimming left V 8 bases short and J 0 bases short, with 11 bases between. CDR3 in DNA: TGTGCCAGCGAAAGGGGTAGCTCCTACAATGAGCAGTTCTTC. This sequence encodes CASERGSSYNEQFF.